Described below is a single TCR beta chain sequence and its context. Its antigen is not identified. This specimen comes from a study of radiation and T cells in renal cell carcinoma. The repertoire was sequenced with immunoSEQ multiplex PCR; TCRdb's copy has only in-frame clones and lacks some. This table holds some 120,000 clones, roughly 80% found once. CDR3 length equals 16 residues. V lost 3 bases and J 0 bases, leaving 12 bases between the germline ends. Per germline, CDR1 KGHSH and CDR2 LQKENI. Broader study findings: From baseline, blood top tumor clonotypes peaked at 2 weeks post-radiation.

Described time point: baseline pretreatment blood. Treatment of the sample: 15 Gy SBRT to primary tumor, nephrectomy 4 weeks later. The patient's renal cell carcinoma had clear cell pathology. The sequenced sample was blood, obtained from a patient whose treatment included radiotherapy and nephrectomy. The chain carries TRBV18 and TRBJ1-3, with a weak D call TRBD1 (5 bases). The origin of this receptor is a woman aged 60 to 75 with renal cell carcinoma. CDR3 sequence reads: CASSPQGRNSGNTIYF. DNA of the CDR3: TGTGCCAGCTCACCGCAGGGACGGAACTCTGGAAACACCATATATTTT.